Listed here are 10 T cell receptor beta chains from one sample, sequenced in a study of cytomegalovirus exposure and HLA in healthy donors. Use of 60 Vbeta and 13 Jbeta primers characterized the PCR. TCRdb keeps only in-frame clones here, not all; method: immunoSEQ multiplex PCR. The repertoire has some 170,000 clones, around four fifths of them found once; the top ten carry around a tenth. The sample was PBMCs. The receptors were gathered from a young man in good health and CMV-seropositive.

J is TRBJ1-1 and V is TRBV10-3; no clear D gene. The V end lost 11 bases, the J end lost 1 base, and 14 bases lay between the germline ends. CDR1 is ENHRY and CDR2 is SYGVKD in the germline V gene. There are 13 residues in the CDR3. The chain's CDR3 is CASRGVSNTEAFF. CDR3 bases: TGTGCCTCACGCGGGGTTTCGAACACTGAAGCTTTCTTT.

The rearrangement links TRBV5-6 to TRBJ1-1, with TRBD1 matching over 9 bases. Germline trimming cut 1 base from V and 5 bases from J; bases unmatched to any gene: 6. This CDR3 region has 15 residues. Germline loops: CDR1 SGHDT, CDR2 YYEEEE. The CDR3 is CASSLRTGVGTEAFF. Written as DNA, the CDR3 is TGTGCCAGCAGCTTGCGGACAGGGGTCGGAACTGAAGCTTTCTTT.

About this clone: The CDR3 end shows no conserved phenylalanine or tryptophan, and so a read error is likely. This chain joins TRBV2 and TRBJ1-6; the D gene is possibly TRBD1 (5 bases). The CDR3 covers 16 residues. The germline gives CDR1 SNHLY, CDR2 FYNNEI. V was trimmed by 7 bases and J by 7 bases, leaving 20 bases between them. The CDR3 region has the DNA TGTGCCAGCACCCAAGGGGTAGGGGATCTGAATTCACCCCTCCACCTT. Protein: CASTQGVGDLNSPLHL.

This chain uses TRBV7-3 with TRBJ2-3; 7 bases align to TRBD2. V lost 5 bases, J lost 4 bases, and 6 bases stayed unmatched. Looked up from germline, CDR1 is SGHTA and CDR2 is FQGTGA. CDR3 length: 14 amino acids. CDR3 DNA sequence: TGTGCCAGCAGCGAGTGGGGGGGTTCAGATACGCAGTATTTT. It yields the protein CASSEWGGSDTQYF.

The chain carries TRBV11-3 and TRBJ2-5, with D possibly being TRBD2 (5 bases). The CDR3 length is 13 residues. Germline lookup yields CDR1 SGHNT and CDR2 YENEEA. The V gene lost 1 base and the J gene lost 7 bases, with 10 bases spanning the gap. As DNA, the CDR3 is TGTGCCAGCAGCTTAGTTAGTGGAGGGACCCAGTACTTC. Translating it yields CASSLVSGGTQYF.

The V call is TRBV11-3, the J call TRBJ2-2, with 7 bases identical to TRBD1. The junction had 16 bases not matched to a gene; V was cut back by 4 bases and J by 2 bases. In germline, CDR1 is SGHNT, CDR2 YENEEA. The CDR3 spans 19 residues. Here the CDR3 reads CASSSRQGKGSLNTGELFF. The CDR3 DNA is TGTGCCAGCAGCTCACGACAGGGAAAAGGGTCCCTAAACACCGGGGAGCTGTTTTTT.

The gene calls are TRBV19 and TRBJ2-6; D is undetermined. The CDR3 spans 15 residues. Trimming left V 7 bases short and J 1 base short, with 11 bases between. Looked up from germline, CDR1 is LNHDA and CDR2 is SQIVND (reference sequence). The CDR3 spells CASTPRGSGANVLTF. DNA for the CDR3: TGTGCCAGTACTCCGCGAGGATCTGGGGCCAACGTCCTGACTTTC.

In this sample, this clone turned up a few times. The genes are TRBV7-2 and TRBJ2-4; 9 bases fit TRBD1. This CDR3 has 11 amino acids. Germline V gene data show CDR1 as SGHTA and CDR2 as FQGNSA. The J segment lost 15 bases and the V segment lost 5 bases, leaving 5 bases of the junction unmatched. CDR3 sequence reads: CASSLGQGWYF. CDR3 DNA sequence: TGTGCCAGCAGCCTGGGACAGGGCTGGTACTTC.

The chain combines TRBV6-5 with TRBJ2-7; tentatively, D is TRBD1 (5 bases). V shed 5 bases and J shed 3 bases, with 14 bases lying between them. The CDR3 spans 14 residues. In germline, CDR1 is MNHEY, CDR2 SVGAGI. CDR3 residues: CASSEEGVVYEQYF. DNA of the CDR3: TGTGCCAGCAGTGAAGAAGGGGTCGTCTACGAGCAGTACTTC.

CDR3 in amino acids: CASDGRAQETQYF. In DNA, the CDR3 is TGTGCCTCGGACGGGAGGGCCCAGGAGACCCAGTACTTC. V gene TRBV30 combines with J gene TRBJ2-5; 8 nucleotides agree with TRBD2. Unmatched junction bases numbered 9, after V lost 7 bases and J lost 5 bases. This CDR3 is built from 13 residues. The germline CDR1 and CDR2 sequences are GTSNPN and SVGIG (reference sequence).